This T cell receptor beta chain was captured in a study of monozygotic twins with inflammatory bowel disease. Study-level points and caveats: Background noise in patient repertoires may stem from differing immunosuppressive treatments.

On this clonotype: Antigen: not known.

Input per TCR library consisted of around 3,700 ng of total RNA. Reprocessing the 5' RACE reads, TCRdb reports a single entry for every CDR3 protein and omits DNA. The sample is made up of some 200,000 distinct CDR3 sequences, and the top ten hold under 8.5% of it. CDR1 and CDR2 (germline): DFQATT, SNEGSKA (reference sequence). The CDR3 runs 13 residues. The chain has TRBV20-1 and TRBJ2-7; TCRdb picks TRBD1, but there is no DNA to check that call. The specimen sequenced was blood. The sequence came from a human donor with ulcerative colitis or Crohn's disease, or a healthy co-twin of an affected twin (not recorded which). CDR3 protein: CSARRTGGYEQYF.